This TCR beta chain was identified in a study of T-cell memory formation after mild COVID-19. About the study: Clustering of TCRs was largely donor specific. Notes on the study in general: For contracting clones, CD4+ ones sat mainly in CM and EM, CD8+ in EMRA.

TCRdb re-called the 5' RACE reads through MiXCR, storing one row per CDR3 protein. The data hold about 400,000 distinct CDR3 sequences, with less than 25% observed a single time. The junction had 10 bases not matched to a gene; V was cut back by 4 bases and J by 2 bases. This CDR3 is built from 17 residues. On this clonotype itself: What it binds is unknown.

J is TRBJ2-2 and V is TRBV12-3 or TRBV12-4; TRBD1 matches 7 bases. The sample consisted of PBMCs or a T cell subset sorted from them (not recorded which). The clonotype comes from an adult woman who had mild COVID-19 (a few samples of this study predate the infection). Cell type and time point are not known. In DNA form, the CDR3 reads TGTGCCAGCAGTTCCCTCCGGGACAGAGCCAACACCGGGGAGCTGTTTTTT. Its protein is CASSSLRDRANTGELFF.